This TCR beta chain came from a study of T cells in Graves' hyperthyroidism and ophthalmopathy. This clonotype was seen many times. The target antigen is unknown. TCR beta CDR3 region amplification was performed from RNA transcripts. Using the HTBI primer set, a first-round RT-PCR was run on the TCR CDR3. Each CDR3 protein gets one entry after TCRdb re-called the multiplex PCR reads with MiXCR. The data show 500,000 to 650,000 distinct CDR3 sequences, with about 14% seen just once and around an eighth held by the top ten. Study outcomes and limitations: Most thyroid clonotypes expanded above 0.001 were also detected in blood.

Trimming removed 3 bases from V and 5 bases from J; junction bases left unmatched: 18. The germline V gene has CDR1 MDHEN and CDR2 SYDVKM. This CDR3 has 20 residues. Ophthalmopathy patients all had a Clinical Activity Score of at least 3, a NOSPECS grade of at least 4 and disease under 3 months old. Exclusion criteria comprised uncontrolled infection, other autoimmune disease, pregnancy or lactation. V is TRBV28 and J is TRBJ2-5; TRBD2 matches 13 bases. The TCR comes from a woman aged 45 to 65 with Graves' ophthalmopathy. The specimen sequenced was blood. The CDR3 protein is CASSLAPTSGRFGLYETQYF. The CDR3 DNA reads as TGTGCCAGCAGTTTGGCACCGACTAGCGGGAGGTTTGGCCTTTACGAGACCCAGTACTTC.